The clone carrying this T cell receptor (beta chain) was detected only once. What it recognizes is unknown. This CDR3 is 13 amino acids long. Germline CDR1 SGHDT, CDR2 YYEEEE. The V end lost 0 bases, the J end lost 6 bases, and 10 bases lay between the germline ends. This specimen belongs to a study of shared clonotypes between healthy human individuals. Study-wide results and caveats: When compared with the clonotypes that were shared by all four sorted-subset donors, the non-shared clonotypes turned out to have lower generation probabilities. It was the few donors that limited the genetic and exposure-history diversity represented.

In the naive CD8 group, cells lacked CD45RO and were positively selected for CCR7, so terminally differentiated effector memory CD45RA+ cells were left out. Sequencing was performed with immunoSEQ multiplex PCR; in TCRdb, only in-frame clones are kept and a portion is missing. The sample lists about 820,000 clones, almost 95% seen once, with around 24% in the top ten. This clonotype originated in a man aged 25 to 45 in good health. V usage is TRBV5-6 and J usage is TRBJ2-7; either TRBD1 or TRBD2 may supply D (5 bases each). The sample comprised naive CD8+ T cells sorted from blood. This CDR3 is CASSLGGGFEQYF. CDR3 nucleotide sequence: TGTGCCAGCAGCTTGGGGGGCGGGTTCGAGCAGTACTTC.